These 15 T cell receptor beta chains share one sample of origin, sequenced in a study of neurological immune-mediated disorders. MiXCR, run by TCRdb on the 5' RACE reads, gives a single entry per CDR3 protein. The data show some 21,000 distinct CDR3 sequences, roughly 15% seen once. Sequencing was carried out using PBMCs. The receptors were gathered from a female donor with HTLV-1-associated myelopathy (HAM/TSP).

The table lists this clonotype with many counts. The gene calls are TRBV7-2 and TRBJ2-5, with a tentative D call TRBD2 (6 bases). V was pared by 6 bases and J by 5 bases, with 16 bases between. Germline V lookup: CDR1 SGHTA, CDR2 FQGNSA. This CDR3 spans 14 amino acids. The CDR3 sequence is CASRAGLASETQYF. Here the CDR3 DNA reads TGTGCCAGCAGGGCGGGGCTAGCTTCCGAGACCCAGTACTTC.

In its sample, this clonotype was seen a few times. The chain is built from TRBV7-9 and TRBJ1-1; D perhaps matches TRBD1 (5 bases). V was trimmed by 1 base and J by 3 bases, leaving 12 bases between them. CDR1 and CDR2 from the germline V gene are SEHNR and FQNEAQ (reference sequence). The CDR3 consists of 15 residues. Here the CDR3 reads CASSLGGGRYTEAFF. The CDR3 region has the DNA TGTGCCAGCAGCTTAGGGGGGGGGAGATACACTGAAGCTTTCTTT. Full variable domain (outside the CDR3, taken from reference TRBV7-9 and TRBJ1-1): DTGVSQNPRHKITKRGQNVTFRCDPISEHNRLYWYRQTLGQGPEFLTYFQNEAQLEKSRLLSDRFSAERPKGSFSTLEIQRTEQGDSAMYLCASSLGGGRYTEAFFGQGTRLTVV.

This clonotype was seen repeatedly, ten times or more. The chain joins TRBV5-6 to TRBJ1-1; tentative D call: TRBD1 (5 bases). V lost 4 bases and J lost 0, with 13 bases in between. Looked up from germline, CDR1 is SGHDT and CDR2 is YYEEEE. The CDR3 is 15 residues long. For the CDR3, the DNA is TGTGCCAGCAGCCTAATGGGACGGCTGAACACTGAAGCTTTCTTT. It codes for CASSLMGRLNTEAFF.

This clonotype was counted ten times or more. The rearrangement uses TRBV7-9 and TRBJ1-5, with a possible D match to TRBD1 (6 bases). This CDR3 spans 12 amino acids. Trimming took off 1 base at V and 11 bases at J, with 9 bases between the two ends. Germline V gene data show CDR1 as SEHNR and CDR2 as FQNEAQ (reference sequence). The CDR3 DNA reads TGTGCCAGCAGCTTAGGGACAGCGACCCAGCATTTT. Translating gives CASSLGTATQHF.

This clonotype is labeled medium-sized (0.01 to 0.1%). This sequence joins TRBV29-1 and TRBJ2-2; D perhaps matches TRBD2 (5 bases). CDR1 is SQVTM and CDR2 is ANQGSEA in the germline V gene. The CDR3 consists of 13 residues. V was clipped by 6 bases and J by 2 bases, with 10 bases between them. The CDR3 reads CSVGLVNTGELFF. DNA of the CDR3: TGCAGCGTCGGACTCGTTAACACCGGGGAGCTGTTTTTT.

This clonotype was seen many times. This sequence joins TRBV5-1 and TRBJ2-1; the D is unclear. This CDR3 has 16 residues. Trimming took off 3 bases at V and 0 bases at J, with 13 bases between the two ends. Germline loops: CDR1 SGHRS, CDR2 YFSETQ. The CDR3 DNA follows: TGCGCCAGCAGCTCCCGATCCCTCAGCTCCTACAATGAGCAGTTCTTC. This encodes CASSSRSLSSYNEQFF.

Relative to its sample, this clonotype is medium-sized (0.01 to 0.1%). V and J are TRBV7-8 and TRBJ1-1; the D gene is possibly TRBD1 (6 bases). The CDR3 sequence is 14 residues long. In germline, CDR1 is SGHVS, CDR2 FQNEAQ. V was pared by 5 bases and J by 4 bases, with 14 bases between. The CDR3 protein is CASSLQGGGTEAFF. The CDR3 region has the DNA TGTGCCAGCAGCCTACAGGGTGGAGGCACTGAAGCTTTCTTT.

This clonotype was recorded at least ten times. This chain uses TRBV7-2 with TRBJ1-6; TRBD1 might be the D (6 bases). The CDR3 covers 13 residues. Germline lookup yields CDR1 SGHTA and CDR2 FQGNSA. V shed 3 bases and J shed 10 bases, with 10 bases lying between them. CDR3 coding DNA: TGTGCCAGCAGCTTTGGGAGGGGGTCACCCCTCCACTTT. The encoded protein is CASSFGRGSPLHF.

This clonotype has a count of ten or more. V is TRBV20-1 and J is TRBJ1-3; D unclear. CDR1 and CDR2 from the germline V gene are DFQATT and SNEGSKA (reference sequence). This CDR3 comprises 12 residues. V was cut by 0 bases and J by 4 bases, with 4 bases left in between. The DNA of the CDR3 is TGCAGTGCTAGAGATCCGGGAAACACCATATATTTT. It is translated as CSARDPGNTIYF.

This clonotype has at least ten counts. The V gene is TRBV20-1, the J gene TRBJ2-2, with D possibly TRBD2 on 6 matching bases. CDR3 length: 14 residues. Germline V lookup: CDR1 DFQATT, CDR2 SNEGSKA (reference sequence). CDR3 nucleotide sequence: TGCACTAAATGGACCGGGGAGGACACCGGGGAGCTGTTTTTT. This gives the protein CTKWTGEDTGELFF.

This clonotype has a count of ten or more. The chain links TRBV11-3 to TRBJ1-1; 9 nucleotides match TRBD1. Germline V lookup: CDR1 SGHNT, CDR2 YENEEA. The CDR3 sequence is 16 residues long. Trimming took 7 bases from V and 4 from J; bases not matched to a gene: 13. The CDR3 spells CASTPRTGAQGTEAFF. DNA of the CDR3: TGTGCCAGCACACCCAGGACAGGGGCCCAGGGCACTGAAGCTTTCTTT.

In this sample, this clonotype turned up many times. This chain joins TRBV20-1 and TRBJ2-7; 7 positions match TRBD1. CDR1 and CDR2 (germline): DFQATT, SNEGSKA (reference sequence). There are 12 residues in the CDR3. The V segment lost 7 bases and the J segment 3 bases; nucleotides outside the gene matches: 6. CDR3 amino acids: CSVYRGRYEQYF. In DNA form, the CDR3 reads TGCAGTGTTTACAGGGGCCGCTACGAGCAGTACTTC.

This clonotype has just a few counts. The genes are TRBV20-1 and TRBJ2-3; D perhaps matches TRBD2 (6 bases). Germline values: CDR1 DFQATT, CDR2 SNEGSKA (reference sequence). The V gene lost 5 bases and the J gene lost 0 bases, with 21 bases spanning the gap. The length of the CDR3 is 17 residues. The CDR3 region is CSAAGPPRSGSTDTQYF. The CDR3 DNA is TGCAGTGCTGCCGGGCCACCCAGAAGCGGGAGCACAGATACGCAGTATTTT.

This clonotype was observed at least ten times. The CDR3 sequence is CASSQDPDRAGNTIYF. DNA for the CDR3: TGCGCCAGCAGCCAAGACCCGGACAGGGCTGGAAACACCATATATTTT. The V and J genes are TRBV4-1 and TRBJ1-3; 8 bases map to TRBD1. The junction had 3 bases not matched to a gene; V was cut back by 0 bases and J by 2 bases. The CDR3 contains 16 residues. Germline-derived CDR1 and CDR2 are MGHRA and YSYEKL.

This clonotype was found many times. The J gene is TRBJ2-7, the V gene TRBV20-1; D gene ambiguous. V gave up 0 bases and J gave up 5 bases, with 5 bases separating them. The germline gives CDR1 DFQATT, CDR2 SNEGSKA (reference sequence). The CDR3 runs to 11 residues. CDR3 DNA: TGCAGTGCTAGAGATGCCCACGAGCAGTACTTC. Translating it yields CSARDAHEQYF.